These 25 T cell receptor beta chains came from one sample sequenced in a study of shared clonotypes between healthy human individuals. Selected positively for CCR7 and CD45RO-negative, naive CD8 cells excluded terminally differentiated effector memory CD45RA+ cells. TCRdb's copy holds only in-frame clones and misses some; the assay was immunoSEQ multiplex PCR. The data hold some 630,000 clones, with approximately 96% observed a single time. The specimen was naive CD8+ T cells sorted from blood. Receptor source: a woman under 40 in good health.

CDR3 nucleotide sequence: TGTGCCAGCAGCCCCGGTGGACAGGGTGTCCTTAGCTATGGCTACACCTTC. Protein sequence: CASSPGGQGVLSYGYTF. This chain uses TRBV5-4 with TRBJ1-2; 8 positions agree with TRBD1. Germline V CDR1 and CDR2: SGHNT, YYREEE (reference sequence). The CDR3 loop spans 17 amino acids. V lost 4 bases and J lost 4; bases outside the gene matches: 15.

The chain links TRBV28 to TRBJ1-2; the D gene is possibly TRBD1 (5 bases). Trimming removed 8 bases from V and 1 base from J, with 14 bases in between. This CDR3 has 14 residues. Germline loops: CDR1 MDHEN, CDR2 SYDVKM. The CDR3 bases are TGTGCCAGCCGCCCAAGGGGATTTAACTATGGCTACACCTTC. Residues: CASRPRGFNYGYTF.

The chain carries TRBV28 and TRBJ1-4; 7 nucleotides align to TRBD1. The ends lost 5 bases at V and 6 bases at J; junction bases unmatched: 3. This CDR3 spans 13 amino acids. Germline assignment: CDR1 MDHEN and CDR2 SYDVKM. The CDR3 loop is CASSDGTDEKLFF. For the CDR3, the DNA is TGTGCCAGCAGTGACGGGACAGATGAAAAACTGTTTTTT.

The genes are TRBV4-1 and TRBJ1-5; D gene unclear. This CDR3 has 14 amino acids. V was trimmed by 4 bases and J by 3 bases, leaving 10 bases between them. Germline loops: CDR1 MGHRA, CDR2 YSYEKL. In DNA, the CDR3 is TGCGCCAGCAGCCGGACGGCCTCCAATCAGCCCCAGCATTTT. Translation gives CASSRTASNQPQHF.

The rearrangement uses TRBV6-5 and TRBJ1-5, with TRBD1 as a possible D gene (5 bases). Looked up from germline, CDR1 is MNHEY and CDR2 is SVGAGI. This CDR3 spans 14 amino acids. The V and J ends lost 6 bases and 2 bases respectively, with 11 bases between them. CDR3 residues: CASSLGGGNQPQHF. CDR3 in DNA: TGTGCCAGCAGCTTGGGGGGTGGCAATCAGCCCCAGCATTTT.

This chain uses TRBV5-6 with TRBJ2-2, with TRBD2 matching 14 bases. V was clipped by 1 base and J by 4 bases; unmatched bases: 6. The CDR3 is made up of 18 amino acids. CDR1 and CDR2 (germline): SGHDT, YYEEEE. This CDR3 is CASSLWTSGRLATGELFF. DNA for the CDR3: TGTGCCAGCAGCTTGTGGACTAGCGGGAGGTTGGCCACCGGGGAGCTGTTTTTT.

The chain uses TRBV13 and TRBJ2-5; D may be TRBD1 (5 bases). The CDR3 has 14 amino acids. The V gene's germline CDR1 is PRHDT and CDR2 FYEKMQ (reference sequence). V shed 0 bases and J shed 5 bases, with 10 bases lying between them. Written as DNA, the CDR3 is TGTGCCAGCAGCTTAGGACAGGCCGGGGAGACCCAGTACTTC. Translation gives CASSLGQAGETQYF.

The V call is TRBV23-1, the J call TRBJ2-7; no clear D gene. TRBV23-1 is an ORF, with its function uncertain. Between the trimmed V and J ends, which lost 7 bases and 3 bases, there was a span of 22 bases. The CDR3 loop spans 16 amino acids. The CDR3 loop is CASIPLWAWVNYEQYF. CDR3 nucleotide sequence: TGCGCCAGCATTCCCCTTTGGGCGTGGGTAAACTACGAGCAGTACTTC.

The chain uses TRBV9 and TRBJ2-2; TRBD2 matches 12 bases. The CDR3 has 17 residues. From germline, CDR1 is SGDLS and CDR2 YYNGEE. V lost 3 bases, J lost 6 bases, and 9 bases stayed unmatched. The CDR3 DNA follows: TGTGCCAGCAGCGGACTAGCGGGAGAGACCAGGGCCGGGGAGCTGTTTTTT. This codes for CASSGLAGETRAGELFF.

This clone was recorded once. The chain uses TRBV4-2 and TRBJ2-7; D remains unclear. Trimming cost V 0 bases and J 0 bases, with 15 bases left between them. CDR1 is LGHNA and CDR2 is YNFKEQ in the germline V gene. The CDR3 loop spans 17 amino acids. DNA of the CDR3: TGTGCCAGCAGCCAAGAGTCTGTAGCCTGGAGCTCCTACGAGCAGTACTTC. Translation gives CASSQESVAWSSYEQYF.

The V call is TRBV29-1, the J call TRBJ1-1; unclear D gene. The CDR3 has 12 residues. Germline V gene data show CDR1 as SQVTM and CDR2 as ANQGSEA. V was clipped by 5 bases and J by 0 bases, with 7 bases between them. This chain's CDR3 is CSVRQMNTEAFF. CDR3 DNA: TGCAGCGTTAGGCAAATGAACACTGAAGCTTTCTTT.

V gene TRBV28 combines with J gene TRBJ2-3; weak D call: TRBD1 (6 bases). The CDR3 has 17 residues. Germline CDR1 is MDHEN and CDR2 is SYDVKM. Between the trimmed V and J ends, which lost 5 bases and 2 bases, there was a span of 20 bases. CDR3 nucleotides: TGTGCCAGCAGTGCCTATGGGCCAGGGGCGTACACAGATACGCAGTATTTT. Protein sequence: CASSAYGPGAYTDTQYF.

The genes are TRBV2 and TRBJ2-3, with 8 bases aligning to TRBD2. CDR1 is SNHLY and CDR2 is FYNNEI in the germline V gene. The CDR3 is made up of 15 amino acids. Losses at the gene ends were 7 bases for V and 3 bases for J; bases not matched to a gene: 9. DNA of the CDR3: TGTGCCAGCAAGGGGAGCGGGAGTTCAACAGATACGCAGTATTTT. Its protein product is CASKGSGSSTDTQYF.

Details on this clone: Other DNA sequences in the sample encode the same CDR3. The chain links TRBV11-2 to TRBJ2-5; no definite D call. This CDR3 has 12 amino acids. V was pared by 0 bases and J by 5 bases, with 4 bases between. From germline, CDR1 is SGHAT and CDR2 FQNNGV. CDR3 coding DNA: TGTGCCAGCAGCTTAGATCGCGAGACCCAGTACTTC. Translated, it gives CASSLDRETQYF. The full variable domain, with the rest looked up from reference TRBV11-2 and TRBJ2-5, is EAGVAQSPRYKIIEKRQSVAFWCNPISGHATLYWYQQILGQGPKLLIQFQNNGVVDDSQLPKDRFSAERLKGVDSTLKIQPAKLEDSAVYLCASSLDRETQYFGPGTRLLVL.

V gene TRBV7-8 combines with J gene TRBJ1-1; D is undetermined. CDR3 length: 13 residues. The germline gives CDR1 SGHVS, CDR2 FQNEAQ. Trimming shortened V by 5 bases and J by 5 bases, and 12 bases separated the two germline ends. CDR3 residues: CASSPPVLTEAFF. The CDR3 DNA reads as TGTGCCAGCAGCCCCCCAGTTCTGACTGAAGCTTTCTTT.

This chain connects TRBV5-4 to TRBJ1-1, with 7 bases matching TRBD1. The V gene end was trimmed by 2 bases and the J gene end by 3 bases; junction bases not matched to a gene: 4. CDR3 length: 14 amino acids. Looked up from germline, CDR1 is SGHNT and CDR2 is YYREEE (reference sequence). CDR3 bases: TGTGCCAGCAGCTTCGACAGGGCTCACACTGAAGCTTTCTTT. The encoded protein is CASSFDRAHTEAFF.

The gene calls are TRBV11-2 and TRBJ2-1; 7 bases agree with TRBD2. The CDR3 is made up of 18 amino acids. Looked up from germline, CDR1 is SGHAT and CDR2 is FQNNGV. V was clipped by 5 bases and J by 4 bases; unmatched bases: 17. The CDR3 coding sequence is TGTGCCAGCAGCCCGCCTAGGGGAGGGGTAGGGACTTACAATGAGCAGTTCTTC. It encodes CASSPPRGGVGTYNEQFF.

This rearrangement joins TRBV28 to TRBJ2-1; perhaps TRBD1 as D (6 bases). Germline CDR1 is MDHEN and CDR2 is SYDVKM. V was trimmed by 2 bases and J by 1 base, leaving 18 bases between them. The CDR3 runs to 18 residues. CDR3 nucleotide sequence: TGTGCCAGCAGTTTACCAGGGGCCTCCGCAGTATCCTACAATGAGCAGTTCTTC. Translated, it gives CASSLPGASAVSYNEQFF.

The chain couples TRBV19 to TRBJ2-1, with D possibly matching TRBD1 (7 bases). Germline V CDR1 and CDR2: LNHDA, SQIVND (reference sequence). There are 15 residues in the CDR3. The V end lost 7 bases, the J end lost 4 bases, and 17 bases lay between the germline ends. The CDR3 nucleotides read TGTGCCAGTACCGGACGGGGGACAGAGTACAATGAGCAGTTCTTC. Translation: CASTGRGTEYNEQFF.

V usage is TRBV20-1 and J usage is TRBJ1-1; D uncertain. Trimming pared 0 bases from V and 6 bases from J, leaving 5 bases between. Per germline, CDR1 DFQATT and CDR2 SNEGSKA (reference sequence). The CDR3 sequence is 11 residues long. The CDR3 DNA follows: TGCAGTGCTAGAGACCTCGCTGAAGCTTTCTTT. The encoded protein is CSARDLAEAFF.

The chain links TRBV7-8 to TRBJ1-1, with D maybe TRBD1 (5 bases). The CDR3 spans 14 residues. CDR1 and CDR2 (germline): SGHVS, FQNEAQ. V lost 2 bases, J lost 6 bases, and 13 bases lay in between. The DNA for the CDR3 is TGTGCCAGCAGCTTATTTCGGGGGGGACCTGAAGCTTTCTTT. It codes for CASSLFRGGPEAFF.

The chain joins TRBV29-1 to TRBJ2-2, with D perhaps matching TRBD1 or TRBD2 (6 bases each). Germline-derived CDR1 and CDR2 are SQVTM and ANQGSEA. The length of the CDR3 is 12 residues. V was pared by 8 bases and J by 4 bases, with 11 bases between. This CDR3 is CSSGGGTGELFF. In DNA, the CDR3 is TGCAGCAGTGGAGGGGGCACCGGGGAGCTGTTTTTT.

Points on this clone: Distinct nucleotide sequences in the sample also encode this CDR3. This rearrangement joins TRBV27 to TRBJ2-7, with TRBD2 matching over 7 bases. The CDR3 contains 13 residues. The germline gives CDR1 MNHEY, CDR2 SMNVEV (reference sequence). V lost 3 bases and J lost 2; bases outside the gene matches: 1. DNA for the CDR3: TGTGCCAGCAGTTTTGGACTAGCCTACGAGCAGTACTTC. As protein: CASSFGLAYEQYF.

This clone was seen a single time. This chain connects TRBV6-1 to TRBJ1-5; D not resolved. From germline, CDR1 is MNHNS and CDR2 SASEGT. The V end was cut by 6 bases, the J end by 4 bases, with 13 bases between. This CDR3 contains 14 residues. CDR3 sequence (DNA): TGTGCCAGCAGGCCGCCCCCCGAGAATCAGCCCCAGCATTTT. As protein: CASRPPPENQPQHF.

This clone was counted only a few times. V usage is TRBV4-2 and J usage is TRBJ1-1; D remains ambiguous. V lost 4 bases and J 5 bases, leaving 17 bases between the germline ends. The CDR3 sequence is 15 residues long. From germline, CDR1 is LGHNA and CDR2 YNFKEQ. DNA for the CDR3: TGTGCCAGCAGCCCCCCTCTCAGTAGTAGTACTGAAGCTTTCTTT. Protein: CASSPPLSSSTEAFF.